This TCR beta chain originates from a study of blood T cell repertoires in COVID-19. Using immunoSEQ multiplex PCR, the repertoire was profiled, and TCRdb retains in-frame clones only, with some absent. Found here are 200,000 to 300,000 clones, around nine tenths of them singletons; the top ten hold 3%. Germline V gives CDR1 ENHRY, CDR2 SYGVKD. This CDR3 is 15 amino acids long. The germline V and J ends were trimmed by 0 bases and 1 base, with 7 bases remaining between them. The V and J genes are TRBV10-3 and TRBJ1-3, with a tentative D call TRBD1 (6 bases). This receptor was identified in a man aged 18 to 29 with active or convalescent COVID-19. Sequenced: peripheral blood. CDR3 protein: CAISESRGSGNTIYF. The CDR3 nucleotides read TGTGCCATCAGTGAGTCCAGGGGATCTGGAAACACCATATATTTT.